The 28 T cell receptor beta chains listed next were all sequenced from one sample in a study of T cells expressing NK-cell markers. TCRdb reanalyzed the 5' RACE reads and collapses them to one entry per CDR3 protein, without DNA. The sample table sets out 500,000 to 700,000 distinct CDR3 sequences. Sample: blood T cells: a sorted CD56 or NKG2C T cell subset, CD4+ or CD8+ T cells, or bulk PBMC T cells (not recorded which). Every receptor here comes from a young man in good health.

This CDR3 is CASSPSPGTSGSVRLGEQFF. This sequence joins TRBV11-2 and TRBJ2-1; TCRdb's D call of TRBD2 is untestable without DNA. The V gene's germline CDR1 is SGHAT and CDR2 FQNNGV. The CDR3 covers 20 residues.

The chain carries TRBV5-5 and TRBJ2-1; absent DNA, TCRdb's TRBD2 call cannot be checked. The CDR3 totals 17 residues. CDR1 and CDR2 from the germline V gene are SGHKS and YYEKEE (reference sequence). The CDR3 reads CASSPPLAVSSYNEQFF.

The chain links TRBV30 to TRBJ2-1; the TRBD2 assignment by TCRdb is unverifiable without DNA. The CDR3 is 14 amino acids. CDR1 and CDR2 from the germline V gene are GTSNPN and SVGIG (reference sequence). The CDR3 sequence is CAWSAGGGINEQFF.

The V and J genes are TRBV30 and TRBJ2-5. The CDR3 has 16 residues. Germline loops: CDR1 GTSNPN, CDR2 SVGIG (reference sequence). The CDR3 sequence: CAWSVGSTPLRETQYF.

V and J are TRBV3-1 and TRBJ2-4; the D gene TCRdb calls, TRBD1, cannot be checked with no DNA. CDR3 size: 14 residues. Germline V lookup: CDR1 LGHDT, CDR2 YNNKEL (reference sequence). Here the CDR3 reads CASSSPGTGNIQYF.

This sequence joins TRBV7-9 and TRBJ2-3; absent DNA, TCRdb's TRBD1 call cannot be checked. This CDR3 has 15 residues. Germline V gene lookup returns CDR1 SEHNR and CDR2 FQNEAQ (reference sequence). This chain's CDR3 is CASSLVGTGADTQYF.

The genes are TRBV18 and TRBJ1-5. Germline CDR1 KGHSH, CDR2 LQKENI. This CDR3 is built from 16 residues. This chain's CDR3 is CASSPPGDYSNQPQHF.

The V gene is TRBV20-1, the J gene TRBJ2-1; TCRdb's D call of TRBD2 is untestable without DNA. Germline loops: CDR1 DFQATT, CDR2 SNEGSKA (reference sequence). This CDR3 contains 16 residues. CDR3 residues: CSARGWMRREGPEQFF.

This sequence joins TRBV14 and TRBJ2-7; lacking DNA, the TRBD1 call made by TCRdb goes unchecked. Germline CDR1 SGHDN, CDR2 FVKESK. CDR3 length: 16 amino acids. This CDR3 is CASSQQRSRESGEQYF.

CDR3 sequence: CASPQGGTTGELFF. This rearrangement joins TRBV21-1 to TRBJ2-2; checking the TCRdb D call of TRBD2 is not possible without DNA. TRBV21-1 is an annotated pseudogene. This CDR3 region has 14 residues.

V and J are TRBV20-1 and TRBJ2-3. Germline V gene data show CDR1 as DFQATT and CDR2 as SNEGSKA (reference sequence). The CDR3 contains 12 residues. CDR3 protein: CSVVDNTDTQYF.

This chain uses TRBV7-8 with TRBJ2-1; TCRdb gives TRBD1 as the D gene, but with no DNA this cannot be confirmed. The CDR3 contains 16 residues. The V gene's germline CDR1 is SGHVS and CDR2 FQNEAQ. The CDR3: CASSLLTGGAYNEQFF.

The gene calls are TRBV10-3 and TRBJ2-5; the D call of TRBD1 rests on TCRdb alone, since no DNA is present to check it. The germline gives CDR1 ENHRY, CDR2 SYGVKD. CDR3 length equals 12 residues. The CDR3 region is CATAGVSETQYF.

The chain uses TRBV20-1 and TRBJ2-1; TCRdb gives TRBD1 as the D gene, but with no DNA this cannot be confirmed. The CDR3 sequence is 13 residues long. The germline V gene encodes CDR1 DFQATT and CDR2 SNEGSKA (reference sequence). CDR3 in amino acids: CSARAGGLVEQFF.

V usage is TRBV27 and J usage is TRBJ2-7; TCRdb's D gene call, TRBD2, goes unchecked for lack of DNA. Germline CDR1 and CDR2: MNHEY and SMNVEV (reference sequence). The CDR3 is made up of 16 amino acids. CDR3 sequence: CASSRGLAGAGYEQYF.

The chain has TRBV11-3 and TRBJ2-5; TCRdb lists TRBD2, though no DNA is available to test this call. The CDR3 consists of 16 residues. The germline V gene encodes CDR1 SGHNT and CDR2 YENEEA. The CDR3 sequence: CASSYSFRDPSETQYF. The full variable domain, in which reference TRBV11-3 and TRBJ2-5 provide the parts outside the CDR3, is EAGVVQSPRYKIIEKKQPVAFWCNPISGHNTLYWYLQNLGQGPELLIRYENEEAVDDSQLPKDRFSAERLKGVDSTLKIQPAELGDSAVYLCASSYSFRDPSETQYFGPGTRLLVL.

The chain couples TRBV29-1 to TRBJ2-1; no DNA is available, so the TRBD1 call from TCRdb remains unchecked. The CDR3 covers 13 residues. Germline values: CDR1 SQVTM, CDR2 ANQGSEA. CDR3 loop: CSVGDPSYNEQFF.

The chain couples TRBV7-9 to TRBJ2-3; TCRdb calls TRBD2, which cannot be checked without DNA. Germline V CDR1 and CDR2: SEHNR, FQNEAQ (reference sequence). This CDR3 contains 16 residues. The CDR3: CASSFRRDSFTDTQYF.

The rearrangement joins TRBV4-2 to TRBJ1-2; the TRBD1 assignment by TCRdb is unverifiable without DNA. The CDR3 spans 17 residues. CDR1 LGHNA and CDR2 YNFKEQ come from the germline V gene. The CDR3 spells CASSQVGGRTISYGYTF.

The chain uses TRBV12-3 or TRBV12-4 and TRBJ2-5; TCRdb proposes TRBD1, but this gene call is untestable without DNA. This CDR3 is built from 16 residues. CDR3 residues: CASSLLGHSGGKTQYF.

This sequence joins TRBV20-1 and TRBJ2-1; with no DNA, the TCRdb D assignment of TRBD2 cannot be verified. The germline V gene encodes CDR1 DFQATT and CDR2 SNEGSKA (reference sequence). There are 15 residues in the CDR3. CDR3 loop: CSARDISGSYNEQFF.

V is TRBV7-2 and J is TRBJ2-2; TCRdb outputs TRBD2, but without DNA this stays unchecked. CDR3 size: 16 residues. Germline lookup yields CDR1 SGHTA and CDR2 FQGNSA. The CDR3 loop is CASSLGAPGLLGELFF.

CDR3: CASSSLRRGNQPQHF. This chain uses TRBV7-9 with TRBJ1-5; the D call from TCRdb, TRBD1, cannot be confirmed without DNA. The CDR3 spans 15 residues. Germline assignment: CDR1 SEHNR and CDR2 FQNEAQ (reference sequence).

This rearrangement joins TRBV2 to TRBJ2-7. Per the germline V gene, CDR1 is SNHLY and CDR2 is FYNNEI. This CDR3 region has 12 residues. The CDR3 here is CASRDLGYEQYF.

The CDR3 is CSAAQPTAGANVLTF. The chain joins TRBV20-1 to TRBJ2-6. CDR1 and CDR2 (germline): DFQATT, SNEGSKA (reference sequence). This CDR3 spans 15 amino acids.

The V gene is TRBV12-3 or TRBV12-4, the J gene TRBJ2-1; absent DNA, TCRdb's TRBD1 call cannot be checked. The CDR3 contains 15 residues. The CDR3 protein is CASSSHGASYNEQFF.

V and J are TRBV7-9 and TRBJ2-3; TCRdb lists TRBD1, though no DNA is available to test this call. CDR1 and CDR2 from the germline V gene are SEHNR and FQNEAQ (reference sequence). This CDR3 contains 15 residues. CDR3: CASINLRGHTDTQYF.

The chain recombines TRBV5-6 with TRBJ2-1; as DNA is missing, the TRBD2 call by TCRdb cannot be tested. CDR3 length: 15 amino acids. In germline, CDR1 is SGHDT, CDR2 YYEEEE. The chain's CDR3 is CASSEIAGAKDEQFF.